One TCR beta chain is described in this entry. Its antigen is currently unknown. The data are from a study of blood T cells in healthy people across ages. Study conclusions and caveats: The study lacked donor CMV status, which possibly confounded expanded clonotype changes. Estimated diversity, derived from one million T cells, was regarded as an underestimate.

With V trimmed by 2 bases and J by 16 bases, 4 bases remained unmatched. This CDR3 is 10 amino acids long. Germline V CDR1 and CDR2: SQVTM, ANQGSEA. The sample, 9 to 10 milliliters of peripheral blood, was drawn from each donor. Together with a sample-barcoded 5' primer, a J-beta primer mix was included in a second PCR lasting about 6 to 11 cycles. TCRdb analysed the 5' RACE reads with MiXCR anew, one entry per CDR3 protein. This sample yields about 570,000 distinct CDR3 sequences, of which 27% are seen a single time; less than 20% belongs to the top ten. This rearrangement joins TRBV29-1 to TRBJ2-4; 8 bases match TRBD1. This clonotype originated in a woman between 65 and 79 years old in good health. Sequencing input: blood. The CDR3 DNA sequence: TGCAGCGTTGAATTGGACAGGGTTTACTTC. Translating gives CSVELDRVYF.